The 9 T cell receptor beta chains listed next were all sequenced from one sample in a study of T cells in localized non-small cell lung cancer. TCRdb's table, derived via immunoSEQ multiplex PCR, lists solely in-frame clones and lacks some. The sample holds tens of thousands of clones; approximately 90% are singletons and the top ten take about 7%. The sample consisted of peripheral blood, taken before any cancer treatment. These receptors all stem from a woman aged 40-70 years with stage I lung adenocarcinoma.

This clone appeared once. The chain links TRBV7-3 to TRBJ2-3; 9 nucleotides match TRBD2. V was pared by 5 bases and J by 6 bases, with 9 bases of the junction left unmatched. Germline CDR1 is SGHTA and CDR2 is FQGTGA. The CDR3 loop spans 15 amino acids. The CDR3 spells CASSPSSGVGDTQYF. In nucleotides, the CDR3 is TGTGCCAGCAGCCCCTCTAGCGGGGTAGGGGATACGCAGTATTTT.

In regard to this clone: The identical CDR3 is also encoded by other nucleotide sequences in the sample. This CDR3 is CASSVVPSTDTQYF. The CDR3 DNA reads TGTGCCAGCAGCGTAGTACCTTCGACAGATACGCAGTATTTT. The rearrangement uses TRBV9 and TRBJ2-3; D gene uncertain. The CDR3 consists of 14 residues. Per germline, CDR1 SGDLS and CDR2 YYNGEE. Trimming took off 0 bases at V and 3 bases at J, with 8 bases between the two ends.

The chain uses TRBV4-3 and TRBJ1-4, with D hard to call. Germline V gene data show CDR1 as LGHNA and CDR2 as YSLEER. Trimming took 0 bases from V and 7 from J, leaving 12 bases between them. The CDR3 is 15 amino acids. The CDR3 sequence is CASSQDRVGGEKLFF. CDR3 nucleotides: TGCGCCAGCAGCCAAGATCGTGTAGGTGGTGAAAAACTGTTTTTT.

This clone was seen just once. The rearrangement uses TRBV5-1 and TRBJ2-5; D is perhaps TRBD1 (5 bases). The CDR3 extends over 13 amino acids. Germline V CDR1 and CDR2: SGHRS, YFSETQ. The V end was cut by 2 bases, the J end by 5 bases, with 10 bases between. DNA of the CDR3: TGCGCCAGCAGCTTACAGGATGGGGAGACCCAGTACTTC. Its translation is CASSLQDGETQYF.

V is TRBV4-1 and J is TRBJ1-1, with D tentatively TRBD1 (5 bases). The length of the CDR3 is 15 residues. The germline V gene has CDR1 MGHRA and CDR2 YSYEKL. Trimming cost V 4 bases and J 4 bases, with 16 bases left between them. CDR3 region: CASSPLLGTLTEAFF. The DNA for the CDR3 is TGCGCCAGCAGCCCTTTGCTCGGGACCCTCACTGAAGCTTTCTTT.

The chain carries TRBV7-3 and TRBJ2-1; 11 bases are shared with TRBD2. The V gene's germline CDR1 is SGHTA and CDR2 FQGTGA. The trim removed 7 bases at V and 2 bases at J, leaving 7 bases unmatched. This CDR3 has 16 residues. The CDR3 sequence: CASTPLAGGAYNEQFF. DNA of the CDR3: TGTGCCAGCACCCCTTTAGCGGGGGGGGCCTACAATGAGCAGTTCTTC.

This CDR3 is CASYQGVNTEAFF. The CDR3 nucleotides are TGTGCCAGCTATCAGGGAGTGAACACTGAAGCTTTCTTT. The chain is built from TRBV2 and TRBJ1-1; D possibly corresponds to TRBD1 (5 bases). Germline CDR1 and CDR2: SNHLY and FYNNEI. The V and J ends lost 8 bases and 0 bases respectively, with 10 bases between them. CDR3 size: 13 residues.

The rearrangement uses TRBV7-8 and TRBJ1-1, with D unclear. CDR1 is SGHVS, CDR2 FQNEAQ, per germline. V dropped 1 base and J dropped 2 bases, with 5 bases sitting between them. The length of the CDR3 is 13 residues. This CDR3 is CASSLGSNTEAFF. In DNA, the CDR3 is TGTGCCAGCAGCTTAGGATCAAACACTGAAGCTTTCTTT. Drawing the rest from reference TRBV7-8 and TRBJ1-1, the complete variable domain is GAGVSQSPRYKVAKRGQDVALRCDPISGHVSLFWYQQALGQGPEFLTYFQNEAQLDKSGLPSDRFFAERPEGSVSTLKIQRTQQEDSAVYLCASSLGSNTEAFFGQGTRLTVV.

This chain uses TRBV28 with TRBJ1-1; the D is unclear. The germline V gene encodes CDR1 MDHEN and CDR2 SYDVKM. V was trimmed by 3 bases and J by 11 bases, leaving 16 bases between them. There are 13 residues in the CDR3. The CDR3 DNA reads as TGTGCCAGCAGTTTTGGGTCGGGGTTGGTGGCTTTCTTT. Its translation is CASSFGSGLVAFF.